A selection of T cell receptor beta chains follows, all from one sample in a study of T cells in localized non-small cell lung cancer. The data were produced by immunoSEQ multiplex PCR, yet TCRdb's version contains in-frame clones alone and is incomplete. The sample records 30,000 to 45,000 clones, roughly 85% being singletons. This sample comprised peripheral blood, obtained before any cancer treatment. The source of these receptors is a woman between 40 and 69 years old with stage I lung adenocarcinoma. CDR3s include the opening cysteine and the closing phenylalanine or tryptophan. D genes are given only for firm matches. For some rows the clone size is stated as once, few or many, or as a class when expanded; others skip it.

CDR3 DNA,CDR3 protein,V gene,J gene,CDR3 length,clone size,D gene
TGTGCCACTAACCCTTCGGGGCGAAACACTGAAGCTTTCTTT,CATNPSGRNTEAFF,TRBV6-5,TRBJ1-1,14,-,-
TGTGCCAGTAGTCCCCCCGACAGGGTCACTTCGGGCTACACCTTC,CASSPPDRVTSGYTF,TRBV19,TRBJ1-2,15,-,TRBD1
TGTGCCAGCAGCCGGTCGGGTCTTAATGAAAAACTGTTTTTT,CASSRSGLNEKLFF,TRBV7-8,TRBJ1-4,14,-,-
TGTGCCAGCAGCCCTATCCCGGACGGAGGCTATGGCTACACCTTC,CASSPIPDGGYGYTF,TRBV7-7,TRBJ1-2,15,-,-
TGTGCCAGCAGTTTCTCCGGGGACAGGGTGCATTTT,CASSFSGDRVHF,TRBV28,TRBJ1-5,12,-,TRBD1
TGTGCCTGGGGGCAGGGATTCACTCAAGAGACCCAGTACTTC,CAWGQGFTQETQYF,TRBV30,TRBJ2-5,14,-,-
TGCGCCAGCAGCTTGGTACCAGGGGGTGGTGGCTACACCTTC,CASSLVPGGGGYTF,TRBV5-1,TRBJ1-2,14,-,TRBD1
TGCGCCAGCAGCCTCGGACTAGCGGAAGAGACCCAGTACTTC,CASSLGLAEETQYF,TRBV4-1,TRBJ2-5,14,-,TRBD2
TGTGCCAGCAGCCCCCTGGGGTCGGACAATGAGCAGTTCTTC,CASSPLGSDNEQFF,TRBV7-9,TRBJ2-1,14,-,-
TGCGCCAGCCAAGCGGACGGGGCGTACAATTCACCCCTCCACTTT,CASQADGAYNSPLHF,TRBV5-1,TRBJ1-6,15,-,-
TGTGCCAGCAGCTTCGGCGGGGACCAAGAGACCCAGTACTTC,CASSFGGDQETQYF,TRBV11-3,TRBJ2-5,14,-,-
TGTGCCAGCAGCGCCGCGCGTGGACCGAACACTGAAGCTTTCTTT,CASSAARGPNTEAFF,TRBV5-4,TRBJ1-1,15,-,-
TGTGCCAGCAGCGGTGACTGGAGCTCCTACAATGAGCAGTTCTTC,CASSGDWSSYNEQFF,TRBV5-4,TRBJ2-1,15,-,-
TGTGCCAGCAGCTTAGGGGCAGTGGGTGGCTACGAGCAGTACTTC,CASSLGAVGGYEQYF,TRBV11-2,TRBJ2-7,15,-,-
TGTGCCAGCAGTGACTGGAGAGAGCAGTACTTC,CASSDWREQYF,TRBV6-1,TRBJ2-7,11,-,-
TGTGCCAGCAGCACCCGTCGCGGTTTGGAGGAGACCCAGTACTTC,CASSTRRGLEETQYF,TRBV6-5,TRBJ2-5,15,-,-
TGTGCCAGCAGCCAAGGGGGCCGGGGGGGCAAGTATGAGCAGTTCTTC,CASSQGGRGGKYEQFF,TRBV4-2,TRBJ2-1,16,-,TRBD2
TGTGCCAGCAGCTTGGGGGGGGCACGTGGGAACACTGAAGCTTTCTTT,CASSLGGARGNTEAFF,TRBV5-4,TRBJ1-1,16,-,-
TGTGCCAGCACCCCATTTATGGACGGAGTATATGGCTACACCTTC,CASTPFMDGVYGYTF,TRBV6-1,TRBJ1-2,15,-,-
TGCAGTGCTAGATTTAACTATGGCTACACCTTC,CSARFNYGYTF,TRBV20-1,TRBJ1-2,11,-,-
TGTGCCAGCACCCCCGGAGGAGGGTTTGCCCTTACCTATGGCTACACCTTC,CASTPGGGFALTYGYTF,TRBV28,TRBJ1-2,17,-,-
TGTGCCAGCAGCTTAGGCAGGGCGCGTGGAGAGACCCAGTACTTC,CASSLGRARGETQYF,TRBV7-3,TRBJ2-5,15,-,-
TGCAGTGCTAATTCTAACTATGGCTACACCTTC,CSANSNYGYTF,TRBV20-1,TRBJ1-2,11,few,-
TGTGCCAGCAGCCAAGGGACAGGGCCACTCAACTATGGCTACACCTTC,CASSQGTGPLNYGYTF,TRBV14,TRBJ1-2,16,-,TRBD1
TGTGCCAGCAGCCGACAGCCCCTGAACACTGAAGCTTTCTTT,CASSRQPLNTEAFF,TRBV4-2,TRBJ1-1,14,-,-
TGTGCCAGCAGCCCCGCATACTCCGGAAACACCATATATTTT,CASSPAYSGNTIYF,TRBV9,TRBJ1-3,14,-,-
TGTGCCAGCAGTTACGGGACAGGGGCCAACAATGAGCAGTTCTTC,CASSYGTGANNEQFF,TRBV6-5,TRBJ2-1,15,-,TRBD1
TGTGCCAGCTCACCAGCTACTTCGGACAGGGGAGGTGGCTACACCTTC,CASSPATSDRGGGYTF,TRBV18,TRBJ1-2,16,-,TRBD1
TGTGCCAGCTCACCACAAGCGGGGGTTGTCTACAATGAGCAGTTCTTC,CASSPQAGVVYNEQFF,TRBV18,TRBJ2-1,16,-,TRBD2
TGTGCCAGTAGTATGCAGGGGGGTACTGAAGCTTTATTT,CASSMQGGTEALF,TRBV19,TRBJ1-1,13,-,TRBD1
TGTGCCAGCAGCTTAGCGCTCTCAGGGTGGCCCCAGCATTTT,CASSLALSGWPQHF,TRBV7-2,TRBJ1-5,14,-,-
TGTGCCAGCAGCCAAGATGGGACAGGGTCTAACTATGGCTACACCTTC,CASSQDGTGSNYGYTF,TRBV4-2,TRBJ1-2,16,-,TRBD1
TGTGCCAGCTCACCACAGTCGGGGGATGAAAAACTGTTTTTT,CASSPQSGDEKLFF,TRBV18,TRBJ1-4,14,once,-
TGTGCCAGCAACCACCGTGGGGCCCTGACGGAAGAGCAGTTCTTC,CASNHRGALTEEQFF,TRBV18,TRBJ2-1,15,-,-
TGTGCCAGCAGTACGTGGACCGAGCAGTACTTC,CASSTWTEQYF,TRBV2,TRBJ2-7,11,-,-
TGCGCCAGCAGCCCGGGACAGGGGACCACTGAAGCTTTCTTT,CASSPGQGTTEAFF,TRBV10-1,TRBJ1-1,14,-,TRBD1
TGTGCCAGCAGCGCTACAGGGGGGGCCGGGGAGCTGTTTTTT,CASSATGGAGELFF,TRBV11-2,TRBJ2-2,14,-,-
TGTGCCAGCAGTGACACGACAGGCACCTACAATGAGCAGTTCTTC,CASSDTTGTYNEQFF,TRBV25-1,TRBJ2-1,15,-,-
TGTGCCAGCAGCTTGGACGGGCGGGGGCGATTGGGTGAAAAACTGTTTTTT,CASSLDGRGRLGEKLFF,TRBV5-6,TRBJ1-4,17,-,-
TGTGCCAGCAGTGAATACAAGGGGATCCATGAGCAGTTCTTC,CASSEYKGIHEQFF,TRBV25-1,TRBJ2-1,14,-,-
TGCGCCAGCAGCCGAGGGGAGGGCCTCTATGGCTACACCTTC,CASSRGEGLYGYTF,TRBV5-1,TRBJ1-2,14,-,-
TGTGCCAGTAGTATGGCTCCGAGGGGCAATGAAAAACTGTTTTTT,CASSMAPRGNEKLFF,TRBV19,TRBJ1-4,15,-,-
TGTGCCTGGAGGGGACTAGCAGAGACCCAGTACTTC,CAWRGLAETQYF,TRBV30,TRBJ2-5,12,-,TRBD2
TGCGCCAGCAGCTTTGCAGGGGGTTGGGACACTGAAGCTTTCTTT,CASSFAGGWDTEAFF,TRBV5-1,TRBJ1-1,15,-,TRBD1
TGTGCCAGCAGCCTGAGGGGGCTTACAGATACGCAGTATTTT,CASSLRGLTDTQYF,TRBV5-8,TRBJ2-3,14,-,TRBD1
TGTGCCACCCAGCGGACAGGGACAATGAACACTGAAGCTTTCTTT,CATQRTGTMNTEAFF,TRBV5-6,TRBJ1-1,15,-,TRBD1
TGCGCCAGCAGCCGACTTTTGGGGGCAGGTAATGAAAAACTGTTTTTT,CASSRLLGAGNEKLFF,TRBV4-3,TRBJ1-4,16,-,-
TGTGCCAGCAGTGGCCTCAGACAGGGGTTCTTTGGCTATGGCTACACCTTC,CASSGLRQGFFGYGYTF,TRBV6-4,TRBJ1-2,17,-,TRBD1
TGTGCCAGCAGTGAAAAAAAGGCTTCGTGCCAGCGAACCTACTACGAGCAGTACTTC,CASSEKKASCQRTYYEQYF,TRBV6-1,TRBJ2-7,19,-,-
TGTGCCAGCAGCACCCGGGAGCCTGGCTATGGCTACACCTTC,CASSTREPGYGYTF,TRBV28,TRBJ1-2,14,-,-
TGTGCCAGCAGTTTTGGGCTAGCGGCGTCACGGGAGCTGTTTTTT,CASSFGLAASRELFF,TRBV28,TRBJ2-2,15,-,TRBD2
TGTGCCAGCAGTTTATCTTACGGAGGGACATTGACCTACGAGCAGTACTTC,CASSLSYGGTLTYEQYF,TRBV27,TRBJ2-7,17,-,-
TGCGCCAGCAGCGTCAGGGCTCGAGGTGGCTACACCTTC,CASSVRARGGYTF,TRBV4-3,TRBJ1-2,13,-,-
TGTGCCAGCAGCCTCCTTTTTATGAACACTGAAGCTTTCTTT,CASSLLFMNTEAFF,TRBV4-2,TRBJ1-1,14,-,-
TGTGCTAGTGGTTTGGACCTGAACACTGAAGCTTTCTTT,CASGLDLNTEAFF,TRBV12-5,TRBJ1-1,13,-,-
TGCGCCAGCAGCTGGGAGCGGGGCAGGGAGACCCAGTACTTC,CASSWERGRETQYF,TRBV5-1,TRBJ2-5,14,-,TRBD2
TGTGCCAGCAGGCGATTAGCGGGGGTGGGAGAGACCCAGTACTTC,CASRRLAGVGETQYF,TRBV28,TRBJ2-5,15,-,TRBD2